A single sample is the source of the 27 T cell receptor beta chains below, sequenced in a study of T cells after yellow fever vaccination (dated by TCRdb to between 2018 and 2020). The treatment or condition label on this specimen signifies: live attenuated yellow fever vaccine strain. Library preparation was by 5' RACE. The instrument was an Illumina NovaSeq 6000. TCRdb ran its own pipeline on the public reads, namely fastp trimming at Q25 and MiXCR clone calling, and kept in-frame beta chains. Entries are consolidated by CDR3 protein sequence, retaining the most common genes and DNA. The sample contains 300,000 to 350,000 distinct CDR3 sequences, approximately 4% of them found a single time. Approximately 24% of the sample lies in the top ten. The sequenced sample was PBMCs, obtained 5 days after the yellow fever booster vaccination. The receptors derive from a man younger than 35 who received the YFV17D yellow fever vaccine.

The table lists this clonotype with a few counts. The chain couples TRBV24-1 to TRBJ1-2; weak D call: TRBD1 (5 bases). The CDR3 sequence is 15 residues long. CDR1 is KGHDR and CDR2 is SFDVKD in the germline V gene. Trimming left V 3 bases short and J 5 bases short, with 15 bases between. The CDR3 nucleotides are TGTGCCACCAGTGATCCTCAGGGTGAGGGATATGGCTACACCTTC. It encodes CATSDPQGEGYGYTF.

This clonotype was seen only a few times. The V call is TRBV6-6, the J call TRBJ2-2; TRBD2 agrees at 11 bases. Trimming took 0 bases from V and 6 from J; bases not matched to a gene: 6. The germline CDR1 and CDR2 sequences are MNHNY and SVGAGI (reference sequence). The CDR3 consists of 17 residues. The CDR3 coding sequence is TGTGCCAGCAGTTACTCTGGGCTAGCGGGGGGTGCCGGGGAGCTGTTTTTT. Translated, it gives CASSYSGLAGGAGELFF.

This clonotype has ten or more counts. V and J are TRBV5-6 and TRBJ2-1, with D perhaps TRBD1 (6 bases). Trimming stripped 2 bases from V and 10 bases from J, with 16 bases between. The germline CDR1 and CDR2 sequences are SGHDT and YYEEEE. This CDR3 comprises 14 residues. The CDR3, as DNA: TGTGCCAGCAGCTTCAGGGGATTGAGGGTAGAGCAGTTCTTC. Protein sequence: CASSFRGLRVEQFF.

This clonotype was seen a handful of times. V gene TRBV12-3 or TRBV12-4 combines with J gene TRBJ2-1; either TRBD1 or TRBD2 may supply D (5 bases each). The V gene lost 7 bases and the J gene lost 6 bases, with 16 bases spanning the gap. The CDR3 is 14 residues long. The chain's CDR3 is CASMGVFSLNEQFF. The CDR3 nucleotides read TGTGCCAGCATGGGGGTATTCTCCCTCAATGAGCAGTTCTTC.

This clonotype was recorded many times. The rearrangement joins TRBV7-2 to TRBJ2-3; weak D call: TRBD2 (5 bases). The CDR3 has 13 amino acids. The germline V and J ends were trimmed by 4 bases and 5 bases, with 10 bases remaining between them. Germline-derived CDR1 and CDR2 are SGHTA and FQGNSA. The CDR3 protein is CASSSGVRDTQYF. The CDR3 DNA reads TGTGCCAGCAGCTCCGGGGTCCGAGATACGCAGTATTTT.

In this sample, this clonotype turned up many times. The chain links TRBV5-1 to TRBJ2-6; no clear D. Trimming took 0 bases from V and 0 from J, leaving 7 bases between them. The CDR3 loop spans 16 amino acids. Per germline, CDR1 SGHRS and CDR2 YFSETQ. CDR3 sequence (DNA): TGCGCCAGCAGCTTGGGACCGTTCTCTGGGGCCAACGTCCTGACTTTC. Amino acids: CASSLGPFSGANVLTF.

The sample holds many counts of this clonotype. J is TRBJ2-4 and V is TRBV5-1; either TRBD1 or TRBD2 may fit D (6 bases each). This CDR3 contains 14 residues. Trimming shortened V by 2 bases and J by 8 bases, and 14 bases separated the two germline ends. The germline CDR1 and CDR2 sequences are SGHRS and YFSETQ. The CDR3 DNA is TGCGCCAGCAGCTTAGAGGGGGGCCGGGACATTCAGTACTTC. Residues: CASSLEGGRDIQYF.

The chain recombines TRBV6-6 with TRBJ1-1; no firm D call. The V end lost 5 bases, the J end lost 10 bases, and 11 bases lay between the germline ends. The CDR3 contains 11 residues. Per the germline V gene, CDR1 is MNHNY and CDR2 is SVGAGI (reference sequence). CDR3: CASSPTVVAFF. The CDR3 region has the DNA TGTGCCAGCAGTCCCACTGTCGTAGCTTTCTTT.

The rearrangement joins TRBV5-4 to TRBJ2-1, with 8 bases that match TRBD2. The ends lost 4 bases at V and 8 bases at J; junction bases unmatched: 14. The CDR3 runs to 16 residues. Germline CDR1 and CDR2: SGHNT and YYREEE (reference sequence). The CDR3: CASSPGRRGAGDEQFF. Here the CDR3 DNA reads TGTGCCAGCAGCCCTGGGAGGCGGGGGGCTGGGGATGAGCAGTTCTTC.

This clonotype was counted at least ten times. The chain carries TRBV11-2 and TRBJ1-1; D uncertain. This CDR3 has 11 amino acids. The germline V gene encodes CDR1 SGHAT and CDR2 FQNNGV. Trimming took 5 bases from V and 8 from J, leaving 9 bases between them. The CDR3 nucleotides read TGTGCCAGCAGCCACCCCAGCGAAGCTTTCTTT. This translates into CASSHPSEAFF. Variable domain in full (rest from reference TRBV11-2 and TRBJ1-1): EAGVAQSPRYKIIEKRQSVAFWCNPISGHATLYWYQQILGQGPKLLIQFQNNGVVDDSQLPKDRFSAERLKGVDSTLKIQPAKLEDSAVYLCASSHPSEAFFGQGTRLTVV.

The chain links TRBV5-1 to TRBJ2-1; the match to TRBD1 covers 9 bases. J was trimmed by 10 bases and V by 8 bases; bases with no gene match: 13. This CDR3 is built from 14 residues. CDR1 is SGHRS and CDR2 is YFSETQ in the germline V gene. CDR3 residues: CASNRDRALGEQFF. CDR3 coding DNA: TGCGCCAGTAACCGGGACAGGGCCCTTGGGGAGCAGTTCTTC.

V is TRBV18 and J is TRBJ2-1; 7 bases match TRBD2. This CDR3 is 15 amino acids long. V dropped 6 bases and J dropped 7; count of bases not matched to a gene: 12. Per germline, CDR1 KGHSH and CDR2 LQKENI. CDR3 amino acids: CASSDMLAGANEQFF. The CDR3 DNA sequence: TGTGCCAGCTCCGACATGTTAGCGGGCGCAAATGAGCAGTTCTTC.

In this sample, this clonotype turned up a few times. This chain links TRBV6-2 or TRBV6-3 with TRBJ2-6; D is ambiguous. The V end lost 8 bases, the J end lost 1 base, and 18 bases lay between the germline ends. The V gene's germline CDR1 is MNHEY and CDR2 SVGEGT. The CDR3 runs to 17 residues. CDR3 sequence: CASRGSKIISGANVLTF. In DNA form, the CDR3 reads TGTGCCAGCCGAGGATCCAAAATAATTTCTGGGGCCAACGTCCTGACTTTC.

This clonotype was seen repeatedly, ten times or more. The CDR3 protein is CASSLGLDTQYF. In DNA, the CDR3 is TGTGCCAGCAGCCTAGGGCTGGATACGCAGTATTTT. The chain carries TRBV7-2 and TRBJ2-3; D is ambiguous. V was cut by 5 bases and J by 6 bases, with 9 bases left in between. The CDR3 covers 12 residues. Germline V gene lookup returns CDR1 SGHTA and CDR2 FQGNSA.

This clonotype was counted at least ten times. V and J are TRBV7-9 and TRBJ1-4; D is unresolved. The CDR3 has 14 amino acids. Germline V gene data show CDR1 as SEHNR and CDR2 as FQNEAQ (reference sequence). V was cut by 8 bases and J by 4 bases, with 14 bases left in between. CDR3 in amino acids: CASLKEGGNEKLFF. The CDR3 DNA reads TGTGCCAGCCTTAAGGAGGGTGGTAATGAAAAACTGTTTTTT.

The gene calls are TRBV6-1 and TRBJ1-4; D gene ambiguous. CDR3 length: 16 residues. V lost 6 bases to trimming and J lost 0 bases, with 14 bases between them. Germline V gene sequence: CDR1 MNHNS, CDR2 SASEGT. The DNA of the CDR3 is TGTGCCAGCAGAAGCCTTCCGGGAACAACTAATGAAAAACTGTTTTTT. As protein: CASRSLPGTTNEKLFF.

The gene calls are TRBV30 and TRBJ1-1, with TRBD1 identical over 7 bases. Germline values: CDR1 GTSNPN, CDR2 SVGIG (reference sequence). This CDR3 is 13 amino acids long. V shed 5 bases, J shed 3 bases, and the junction held 6 bases outside the gene matches. The CDR3: CAWATGLDTEAFF. The CDR3 nucleotides read TGTGCCTGGGCGACAGGGTTGGACACTGAAGCTTTCTTT.

The chain is built from TRBV20-1 and TRBJ2-1, with a weak D call TRBD1 (7 bases). The CDR3 spans 14 residues. Per the germline V gene, CDR1 is DFQATT and CDR2 is SNEGSKA (reference sequence). V shed 6 bases and J shed 8 bases, with 20 bases lying between them. CDR3 in amino acids: CSAPGGVDRDEQFF. CDR3 coding DNA: TGCAGTGCGCCCGGAGGGGTCGACAGGGATGAGCAGTTCTTC.

In this sample, this clonotype turned up a few times. V is TRBV5-5 and J is TRBJ1-4; weak D call: TRBD1 (6 bases). Germline-derived CDR1 and CDR2 are SGHKS and YYEKEE (reference sequence). The CDR3 is 13 amino acids. Trimming cost V 0 bases and J 10 bases, with 10 bases left between them. The CDR3 region has the DNA TGTGCCAGCAGCTTGGACAGGGTAGGAAAACTGTTTTTT. Its protein product is CASSLDRVGKLFF.

This clonotype has a handful of counts. This chain links TRBV7-2 with TRBJ2-1; the match to TRBD1 covers 10 bases. Losses at the gene ends were 8 bases for V and 2 bases for J; bases not matched to a gene: 9. CDR3 size: 16 residues. Germline V gives CDR1 SGHTA, CDR2 FQGNSA. Here the CDR3 reads CASFTTGGAPYNEQFF. The CDR3 DNA reads as TGTGCCAGCTTCACGACAGGGGGCGCGCCCTACAATGAGCAGTTCTTC. The full variable domain, its missing parts supplied by reference TRBV7-2 and TRBJ2-1, is GAGVSQSPSNKVTEKGKDVELRCDPISGHTALYWYRQSLGQGLEFLIYFQGNSAPDKSGLPSDRFSAERTGGSVSTLTIQRTQQEDSAVYLCASFTTGGAPYNEQFFGPGTRLTVL.

Many counts were recorded for this clonotype. The chain links TRBV7-9 to TRBJ2-7; 11 bases are shared with TRBD1. The CDR3 is 13 residues long. V trimming: 5 bases; J trimming: 6 bases; junction bases outside the gene matches: 3. The germline V gene has CDR1 SEHNR and CDR2 FQNEAQ (reference sequence). The CDR3 sequence: CASSLGQGVEQYV. DNA of the CDR3: TGTGCCAGCAGCCTGGGACAGGGGGTCGAGCAGTACGTC.

This clonotype was observed at least ten times. This chain uses TRBV6-2 or TRBV6-3 with TRBJ1-5, with D possibly being TRBD1 (5 bases). Germline V lookup: CDR1 MNHEY, CDR2 SVGEGT. Trimming took 5 bases from V and 1 from J, leaving 15 bases between them. This CDR3 has 16 residues. The CDR3 DNA follows: TGTGCCAGCAGTCAGATACACGGGGCGAGCAATCAGCCCCAGCATTTT. It yields the protein CASSQIHGASNQPQHF.

The table lists this clonotype with many counts. The chain joins TRBV12-3 or TRBV12-4 to TRBJ2-7; 14 nucleotides match TRBD2. The ends lost 6 bases at V and 6 bases at J; junction bases unmatched: 10. The CDR3 loop spans 16 amino acids. The CDR3 loop reads CASSPGLAGGLGEQYF. For the CDR3, the DNA is TGTGCCAGCAGCCCCGGACTAGCGGGGGGTCTGGGCGAGCAGTACTTC.

This chain joins TRBV12-3 or TRBV12-4 and TRBJ2-1, with TRBD2 as a possible D gene (5 bases). The CDR3 covers 13 residues. The V and J ends lost 7 bases and 6 bases respectively, with 13 bases between them. The CDR3 nucleotides are TGTGCCAGCACCCCAGGAGGAGTCAATGAGCAGTTCTTC. It encodes CASTPGGVNEQFF.

There are a few counts of this clonotype. J is TRBJ2-3 and V is TRBV4-3, with a possible D match to TRBD2 (6 bases). Trimming removed 4 bases from V and 0 bases from J, with 14 bases in between. The CDR3 covers 16 residues. Germline V gene lookup returns CDR1 LGHNA and CDR2 YSLEER. This CDR3 is CASSPRSGSSTDTQYF. In DNA form, the CDR3 reads TGCGCCAGCAGCCCCCGCAGCGGGTCTAGCACAGATACGCAGTATTTT.

This clonotype has more than one count but fewer than ten. The chain combines TRBV28 with TRBJ2-3, with 7 bases identical to TRBD1. V shed 5 bases, J shed 1 base, and the junction held 3 bases outside the gene matches. The germline V gene encodes CDR1 MDHEN and CDR2 SYDVKM. The CDR3 contains 14 residues. Written as DNA, the CDR3 is TGTGCCAGCAGTCCGGGACAGCGCACAGATACGCAGTATTTT. Translated, it gives CASSPGQRTDTQYF.

This clonotype was counted only a few times. The V and J genes are TRBV5-1 and TRBJ2-7; 7 bases align to TRBD2. This CDR3 has 12 amino acids. J lost 7 bases, V lost 4 bases, and 5 bases had no gene match. Germline CDR1 and CDR2: SGHRS and YFSETQ. This CDR3 is CASSRWGGEQYV. Here the CDR3 DNA reads TGCGCCAGCAGCCGATGGGGGGGAGAGCAGTACGTC.